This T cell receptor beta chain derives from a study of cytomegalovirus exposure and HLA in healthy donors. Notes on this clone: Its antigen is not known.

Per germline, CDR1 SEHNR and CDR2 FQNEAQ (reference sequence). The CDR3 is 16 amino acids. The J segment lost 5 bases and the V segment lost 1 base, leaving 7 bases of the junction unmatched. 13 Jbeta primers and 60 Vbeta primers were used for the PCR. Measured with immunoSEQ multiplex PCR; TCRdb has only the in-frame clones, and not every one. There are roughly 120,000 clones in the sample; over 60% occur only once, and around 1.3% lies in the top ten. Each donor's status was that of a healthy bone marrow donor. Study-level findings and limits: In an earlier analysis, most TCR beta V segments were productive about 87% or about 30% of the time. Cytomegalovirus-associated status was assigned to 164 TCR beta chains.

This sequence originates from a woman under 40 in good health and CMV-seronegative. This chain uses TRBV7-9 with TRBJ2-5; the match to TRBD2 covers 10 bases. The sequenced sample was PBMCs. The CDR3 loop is CASSLGSSGSAETQYF. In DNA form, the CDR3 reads TGTGCCAGCAGCTTAGGGTCTAGCGGGAGCGCGGAGACCCAGTACTTC.